The T cell receptor beta chain described here comes from a study of shared clonotypes between healthy human individuals. Across the whole study: Two women and a few men aged 18 to 49 made up the donors. Findings and limits, study-wide: The expectation was that sequencing depth would affect clonotype sharing among donors. Relative to clonotypes present in all four donors, those not shared had lower generation probabilities.

Some clones are missing from TCRdb's copy, which holds only in-frame ones; the method was immunoSEQ multiplex PCR. This sample carries around 2.1 million clones, approximately 94% of them seen once, and the ten largest clones take under 2%. The CDR3 is made up of 16 amino acids. The V end was cut by 1 base, the J end by 0 bases, with 12 bases between. CDR1 and CDR2 from the germline V gene are SGHTA and FQGNSA. In the naive CD8 group, cells lacked CD45RO and were positively selected for CCR7, so terminally differentiated effector memory CD45RA+ cells were left out. Concerning this clone itself: The antigen remains unidentified.

This TCR came from a man aged 18 to 29 in good health. Some clones in this sample may be carry-over from other donors' samples. Sample: naive CD8+ T cells from PBMCs. The chain uses TRBV7-2 and TRBJ1-1; D uncertain. CDR3 sequence: CASSLGGWSMNTEAFF. In DNA, the CDR3 is TGTGCCAGCAGCTTAGGAGGGTGGAGTATGAACACTGAAGCTTTCTTT.